The clone carrying this TCR beta chain was seen a handful of times. Its antigen remains unidentified. The source of the sample is a study of CD8 T cells in ankylosing spondylitis. Findings and limits, study-wide: Researchers reportedly found disease-linked clones significantly enriched in matched ankylosing spondylitis synovial fluid. The study identified a TCR beta motif of seven or eight highly homologous variants that appeared characteristic of ankylosing spondylitis blood.

Preparation of TCR beta libraries was done by quantitative 5'-RACE with molecular barcodes. TCRdb passed the 5' RACE reads through MiXCR, listing each CDR3 protein once. The repertoire has roughly 440,000 distinct CDR3 sequences, approximately 17% of them found once; the top ten carry around 0.92%. This sequence originates from a male donor with ankylosing spondylitis. The sequenced sample was blood, either unsorted or a sorted T cell fraction (not recorded which).

In DNA, the CDR3 is TGTGCCAGCAGCCTGGCAAGACCCCGGTCTGGGGCCAACGTCCTGACTTTC. This translates into CASSLARPRSGANVLTF. The chain combines TRBV3-1 with TRBJ2-6; D not certain. With 4 bases removed from V and 1 base from J, the gap between germline ends came to 14 bases. Germline V gene lookup returns CDR1 LGHDT and CDR2 YNNKEL (reference sequence). The CDR3 consists of 17 residues.